This TCR beta chain was sequenced during a study of OX40 agonist ivuxolimab in advanced cancers. For the study at large: The dose-escalation cohort had hepatocellular carcinoma, melanoma, renal cell or head and neck cancer.

Study observations and caveats: Relative to CD4+ cells, CD8+ T cells on average had more expanded clones. At 0.1 to 3.0 mg/kg and by week 6, CD4+ and CD8+ T cells in the blood had expanded clonally. Some patients without response likewise showed low normalized clonal expansion.

Profiling relied on immunoSEQ multiplex PCR, and the TCRdb table lists in-frame clones only, not all of them. The sample shows some 66,000 clones, around 88% of them seen only once. CDR3 length: 11 residues. CDR1 and CDR2 (germline): SQVTM, ANQGSEA. Trimming pared 4 bases from V and 6 bases from J, leaving 9 bases between. Comment on this clone: The target antigen is unknown.

The sequence derives from an adult with an advanced solid tumor such as melanoma, head and neck, liver or kidney cancer. The material was CD4+ or CD8+ T cells sorted from blood, obtained in a trial of the OX40 agonist ivuxolimab. V gene TRBV29-1 combines with J gene TRBJ1-2; D not resolved. The CDR3 protein is CSVGSGHGYTF. The CDR3 DNA is TGCAGCGTTGGATCAGGTCATGGCTACACCTTC.